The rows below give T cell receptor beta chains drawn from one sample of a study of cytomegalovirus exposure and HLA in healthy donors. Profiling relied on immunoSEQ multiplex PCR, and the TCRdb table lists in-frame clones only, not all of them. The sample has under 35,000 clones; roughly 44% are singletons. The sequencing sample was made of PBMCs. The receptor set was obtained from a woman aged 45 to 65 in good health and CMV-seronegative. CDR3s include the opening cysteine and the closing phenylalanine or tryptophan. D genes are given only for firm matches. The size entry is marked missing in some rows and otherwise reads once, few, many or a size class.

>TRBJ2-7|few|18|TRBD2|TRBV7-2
TGTGCCAGCAGCTTAATGGATAGCGGGAGGGATCCGCGCTACGAGCAGTACTTC
CASSLMDSGRDPRYEQYF
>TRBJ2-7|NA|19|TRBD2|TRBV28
TGTGCCAGCAGTTTGGGGGTAGCGGGAGGTGGGGGCCCCTCCTACGAGCAGTACTTC
CASSLGVAGGGGPSYEQYF
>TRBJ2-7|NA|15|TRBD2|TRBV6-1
TGTGCCAGCATCTTCTCGGGACTAGCGGGCCCCGAGCAGTACTTC
CASIFSGLAGPEQYF
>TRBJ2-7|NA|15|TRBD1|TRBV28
TGTGCCAGCAGTTCCTACCGGGACAGGGTCTACGAGCAGTACTTC
CASSSYRDRVYEQYF
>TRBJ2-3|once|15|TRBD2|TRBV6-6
TGTGCCAGCAGTTACCCGGGGGGGAGCACAGATACGCAGTATTTT
CASSYPGGSTDTQYF
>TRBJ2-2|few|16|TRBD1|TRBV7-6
TGTGCCAGCAGCTTAGGGGGACAGGGTTTAACCGGGGAGCTGTTTTTT
CASSLGGQGLTGELFF
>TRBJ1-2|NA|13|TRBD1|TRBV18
TGTGCCAGCTCAACGACAGGGTTGAGCGGCTACACCTTC
CASSTTGLSGYTF
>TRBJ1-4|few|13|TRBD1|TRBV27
TGTGCCAGCAGCGGCAGGGGGCGTGAAAAACTGTTTTTT
CASSGRGREKLFF
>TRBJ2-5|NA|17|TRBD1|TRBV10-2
TGCGCCAGCAGTGACCCCAGGGGGACAAGGCCTCTGGAGACCCAGTACTTC
CASSDPRGTRPLETQYF
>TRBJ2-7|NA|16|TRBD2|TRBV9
TGTGCCAGCAGCGTAGACAACCTGGGAGGGGCCTACGAGCAGTACTTC
CASSVDNLGGAYEQYF
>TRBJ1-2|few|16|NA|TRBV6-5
TGTGCCAGCAGTTACTTGAGGGGGAGCGCAGTCTATGGCTACACCTTC
CASSYLRGSAVYGYTF
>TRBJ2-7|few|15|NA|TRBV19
TGTGCCAGTAGTATGGGGGCGGTGAGCTCCTACGAGCAGTACTTC
CASSMGAVSSYEQYF
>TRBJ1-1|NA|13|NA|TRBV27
TGTGCCAGCAGTTTATTTTGGCGCAGGGAAGCTTTCTTT
CASSLFWRREAFF
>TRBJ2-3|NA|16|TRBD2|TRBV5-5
TGTGCCAGCAGCACCTCGGGACTAGCGATCGCAGATACGCAGTATTTT
CASSTSGLAIADTQYF
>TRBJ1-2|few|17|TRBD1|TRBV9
TGTGCCAGCAGCCCCCGCATGGGCGACAGGGGTCTACATGGCTACACCTTC
CASSPRMGDRGLHGYTF
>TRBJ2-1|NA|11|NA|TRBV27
TGTGCCAGCCAGGGCCGTTTGGAGCAGTTCTTC
CASQGRLEQFF
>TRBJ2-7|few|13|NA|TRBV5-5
TGTGCCAGCAGCTTGGGAGGGCCCGGCGAGCAGTACTTC
CASSLGGPGEQYF
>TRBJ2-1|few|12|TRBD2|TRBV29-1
TGCAGCGTGGGGGACTACTACAATGAGCAGTTCTTC
CSVGDYYNEQFF
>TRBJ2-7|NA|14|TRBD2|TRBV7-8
TGTGCCAGCAGCTTTAGCGGGGAATGGTACGAGCAGTACTTC
CASSFSGEWYEQYF
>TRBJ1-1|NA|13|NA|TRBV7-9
TGTGCCAGCAGCCCCAACATGAACACTGAAGCTTTCTTT
CASSPNMNTEAFF
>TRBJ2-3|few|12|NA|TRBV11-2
TGTGCCAGCAGCTTAGGAGGAGATACGCAGTATTTT
CASSLGGDTQYF
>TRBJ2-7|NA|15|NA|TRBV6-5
TGTGCCAGCAGCCGTATCAGAGGAACAACCTACGAGCAGTACTTC
CASSRIRGTTYEQYF
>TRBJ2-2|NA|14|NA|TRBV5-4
TGTGCCAGCAGCTTGGGGTCGGGAGTTCGGGAGCTGTTTTTT
CASSLGSGVRELFF
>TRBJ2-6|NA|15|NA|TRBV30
TGTGCCTGGAGTGTAGCAGGGTCCGGGGCCAACGTCCTGACTTTC
CAWSVAGSGANVLTF